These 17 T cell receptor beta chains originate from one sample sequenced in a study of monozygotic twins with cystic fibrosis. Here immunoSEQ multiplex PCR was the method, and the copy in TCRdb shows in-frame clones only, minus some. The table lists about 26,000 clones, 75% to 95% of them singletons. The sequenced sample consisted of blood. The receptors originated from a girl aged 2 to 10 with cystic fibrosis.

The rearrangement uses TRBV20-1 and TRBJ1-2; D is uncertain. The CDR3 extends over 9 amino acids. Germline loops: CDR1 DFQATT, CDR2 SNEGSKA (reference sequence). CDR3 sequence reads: CSAARGYTF. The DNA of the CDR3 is TGCAGCGCTGCACGGGGCTACACCTTC.

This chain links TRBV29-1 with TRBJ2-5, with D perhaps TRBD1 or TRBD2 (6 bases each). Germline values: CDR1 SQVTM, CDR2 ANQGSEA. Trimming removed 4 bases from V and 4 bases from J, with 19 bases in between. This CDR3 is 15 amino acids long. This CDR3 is CSVAFMGGAGETQYF. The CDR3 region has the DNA TGCAGCGTTGCTTTTATGGGGGGCGCGGGAGAGACCCAGTACTTC. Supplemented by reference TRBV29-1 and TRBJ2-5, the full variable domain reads SAVISQKPSRDICQRGTSLTIQCQVDSQVTMMFWYRQQPGQSLTLIATANQGSEATYESGFVIDKFPISRPNLTFSTLTVSNMSPEDSSIYLCSVAFMGGAGETQYFGPGTRLLVL.

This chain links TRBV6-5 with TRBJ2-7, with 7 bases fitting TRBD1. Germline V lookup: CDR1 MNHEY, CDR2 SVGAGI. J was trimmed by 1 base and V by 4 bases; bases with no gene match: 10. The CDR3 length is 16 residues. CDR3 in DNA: TGTGCCAGCAGTTCACCGGGACAGAGCTTATCCTACGAGCAGTACTTC. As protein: CASSSPGQSLSYEQYF.

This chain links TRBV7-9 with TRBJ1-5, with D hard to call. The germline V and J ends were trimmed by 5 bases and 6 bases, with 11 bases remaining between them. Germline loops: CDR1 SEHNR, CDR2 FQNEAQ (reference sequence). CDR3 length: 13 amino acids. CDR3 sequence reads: CASSVDHSQPQHF. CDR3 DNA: TGTGCCAGCAGCGTGGACCACAGTCAGCCCCAGCATTTT.

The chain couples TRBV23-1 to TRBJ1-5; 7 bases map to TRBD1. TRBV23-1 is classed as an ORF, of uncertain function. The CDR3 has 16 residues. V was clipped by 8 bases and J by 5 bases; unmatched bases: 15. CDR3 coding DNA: TGCGCCAGCGGACCCACGGACAGGAGCCATGATCAGCCCCAGCATTTT. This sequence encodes CASGPTDRSHDQPQHF.

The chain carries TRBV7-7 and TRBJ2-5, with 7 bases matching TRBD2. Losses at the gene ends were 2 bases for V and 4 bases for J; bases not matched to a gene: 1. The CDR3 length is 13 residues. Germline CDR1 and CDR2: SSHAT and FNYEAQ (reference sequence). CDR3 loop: CASSLTGGETQYF. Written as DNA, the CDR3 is TGTGCCAGCAGCTTAACGGGGGGAGAGACCCAGTACTTC.

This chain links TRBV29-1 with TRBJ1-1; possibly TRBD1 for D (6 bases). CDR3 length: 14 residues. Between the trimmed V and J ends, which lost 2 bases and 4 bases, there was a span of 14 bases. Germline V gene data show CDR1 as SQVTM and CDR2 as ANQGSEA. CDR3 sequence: CSVESQGSGTEAFF. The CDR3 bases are TGCAGCGTTGAAAGTCAGGGGTCGGGCACTGAAGCTTTCTTT.

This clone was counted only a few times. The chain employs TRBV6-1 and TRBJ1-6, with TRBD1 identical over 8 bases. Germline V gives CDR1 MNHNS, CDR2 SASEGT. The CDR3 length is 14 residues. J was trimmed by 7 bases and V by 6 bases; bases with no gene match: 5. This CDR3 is CASRGTGGNSPLHF. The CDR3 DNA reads TGTGCCAGCAGGGGAACAGGGGGGAATTCACCCCTCCACTTT.

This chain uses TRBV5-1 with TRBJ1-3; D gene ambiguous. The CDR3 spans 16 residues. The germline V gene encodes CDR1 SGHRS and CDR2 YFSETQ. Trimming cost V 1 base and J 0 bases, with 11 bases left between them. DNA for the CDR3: TGCGCCAGCAGCTTGCATACACCCTTCTCTGGAAACACCATATATTTT. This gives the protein CASSLHTPFSGNTIYF.

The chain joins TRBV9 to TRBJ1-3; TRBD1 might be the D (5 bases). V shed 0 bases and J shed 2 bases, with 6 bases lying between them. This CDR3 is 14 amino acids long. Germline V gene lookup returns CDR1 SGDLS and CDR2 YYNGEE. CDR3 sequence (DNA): TGTGCCAGCAGCGTAGGGGGCGCTGGAAACACCATATATTTT. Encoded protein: CASSVGGAGNTIYF.

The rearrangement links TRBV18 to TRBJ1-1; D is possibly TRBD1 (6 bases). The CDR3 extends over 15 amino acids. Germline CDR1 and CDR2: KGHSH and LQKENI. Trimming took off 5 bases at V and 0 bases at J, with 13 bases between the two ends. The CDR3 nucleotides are TGTGCCAGCTCATACCGGGGGGCTCTGAACACTGAAGCTTTCTTT. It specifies CASSYRGALNTEAFF. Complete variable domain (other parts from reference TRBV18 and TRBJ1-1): NAGVMQNPRHLVRRRGQEARLRCSPMKGHSHVYWYRQLPEEGLKFMVYLQKENIIDESGMPKERFSAEFPKEGPSILRIQQVVRGDSAAYFCASSYRGALNTEAFFGQGTRLTVV.

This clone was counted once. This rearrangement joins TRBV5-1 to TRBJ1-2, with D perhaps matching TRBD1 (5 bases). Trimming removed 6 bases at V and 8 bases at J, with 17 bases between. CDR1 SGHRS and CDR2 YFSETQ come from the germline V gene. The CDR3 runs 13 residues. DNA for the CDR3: TGCGCCAGCAAGCCCGGTTGGGGGGACGGCTACACCTTC. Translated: CASKPGWGDGYTF.

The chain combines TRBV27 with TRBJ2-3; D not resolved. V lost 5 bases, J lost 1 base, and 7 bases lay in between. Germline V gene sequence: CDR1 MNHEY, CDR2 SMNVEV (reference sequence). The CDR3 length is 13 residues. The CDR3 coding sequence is TGTGCCAGCAGTCAGGCAGGCACAGATACGCAGTATTTT. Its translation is CASSQAGTDTQYF.

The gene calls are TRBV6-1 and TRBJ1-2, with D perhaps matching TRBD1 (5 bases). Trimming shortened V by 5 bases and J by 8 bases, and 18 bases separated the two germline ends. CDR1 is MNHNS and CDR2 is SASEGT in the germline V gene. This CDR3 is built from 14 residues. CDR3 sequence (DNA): TGTGCCAGCAGTCTAAGGGGCATGTTGGGCGGCTACACCTTC. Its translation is CASSLRGMLGGYTF.

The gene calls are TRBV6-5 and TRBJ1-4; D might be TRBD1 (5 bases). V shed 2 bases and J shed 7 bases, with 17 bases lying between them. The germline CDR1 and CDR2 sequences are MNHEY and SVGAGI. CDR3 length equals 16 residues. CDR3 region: CASSYRGSGKGEKLFF. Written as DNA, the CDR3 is TGTGCCAGCAGTTACAGGGGCTCGGGAAAAGGTGAAAAACTGTTTTTT.

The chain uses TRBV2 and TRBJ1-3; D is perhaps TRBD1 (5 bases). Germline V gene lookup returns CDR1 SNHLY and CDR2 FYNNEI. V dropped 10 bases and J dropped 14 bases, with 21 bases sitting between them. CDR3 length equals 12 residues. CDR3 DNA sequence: TGTGCCATATCGTTGGGGGGACGCAAGGTATATTTT. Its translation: CAISLGGRKVYF.

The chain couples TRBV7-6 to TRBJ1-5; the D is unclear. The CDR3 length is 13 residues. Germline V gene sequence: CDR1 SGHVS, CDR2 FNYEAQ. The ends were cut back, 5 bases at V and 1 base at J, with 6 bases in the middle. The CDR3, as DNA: TGTGCCAGCAGCCTCAAAAGCAATCAGCCCCAGCATTTT. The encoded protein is CASSLKSNQPQHF.